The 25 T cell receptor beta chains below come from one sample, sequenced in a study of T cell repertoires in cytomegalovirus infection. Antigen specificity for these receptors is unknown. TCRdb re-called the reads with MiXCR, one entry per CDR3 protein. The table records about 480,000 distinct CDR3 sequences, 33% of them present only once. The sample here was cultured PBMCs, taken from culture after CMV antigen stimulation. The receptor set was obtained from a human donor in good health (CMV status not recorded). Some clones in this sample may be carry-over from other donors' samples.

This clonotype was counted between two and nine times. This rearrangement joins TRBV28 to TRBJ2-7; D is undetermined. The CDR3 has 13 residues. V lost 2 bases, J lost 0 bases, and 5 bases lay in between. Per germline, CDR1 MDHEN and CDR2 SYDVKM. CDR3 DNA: TGTGCCAGCAGTTTAGATGGCTCCTACGAGCAGTACGTC. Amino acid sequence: CASSLDGSYEQYV.

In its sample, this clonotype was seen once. CDR3 in DNA: TGTGCCAGCAGTTTTTCAGGGCGCGATGAAAAACTGTTTTTT. Translating gives CASSFSGRDEKLFF. This chain joins TRBV28 and TRBJ1-4; perhaps TRBD1 as D (5 bases). The length of the CDR3 is 14 residues. Per germline, CDR1 MDHEN and CDR2 SYDVKM. Trimming removed 3 bases at V and 6 bases at J, with 11 bases between.

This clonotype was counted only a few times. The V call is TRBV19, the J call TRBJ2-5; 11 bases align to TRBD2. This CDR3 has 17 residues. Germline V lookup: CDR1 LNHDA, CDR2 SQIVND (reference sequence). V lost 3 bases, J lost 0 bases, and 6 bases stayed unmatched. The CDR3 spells CASSIRLAGPYQETQYF. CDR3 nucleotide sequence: TGTGCCAGTAGTATCCGACTAGCGGGACCCTACCAAGAGACCCAGTACTTC.

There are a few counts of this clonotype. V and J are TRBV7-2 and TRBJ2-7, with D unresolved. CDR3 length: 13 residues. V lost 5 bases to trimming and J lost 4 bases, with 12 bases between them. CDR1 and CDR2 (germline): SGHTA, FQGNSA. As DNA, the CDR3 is TGTGCCAGCAGCCGGCCCGACTTATACGAGCAGTACTTC. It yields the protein CASSRPDLYEQYF.

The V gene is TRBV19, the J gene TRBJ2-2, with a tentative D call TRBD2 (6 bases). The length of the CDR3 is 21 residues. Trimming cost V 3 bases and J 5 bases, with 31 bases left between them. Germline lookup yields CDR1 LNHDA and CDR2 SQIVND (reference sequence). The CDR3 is CASSISLYPGWASRETGELFF. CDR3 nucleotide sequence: TGTGCCAGTAGTATCTCTCTCTACCCAGGATGGGCCTCGCGGGAAACCGGGGAGCTGTTTTTT.

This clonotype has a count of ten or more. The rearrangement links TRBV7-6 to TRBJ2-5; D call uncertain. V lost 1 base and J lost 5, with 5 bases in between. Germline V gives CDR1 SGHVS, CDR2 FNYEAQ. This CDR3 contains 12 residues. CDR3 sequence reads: CASSLGSETQYF. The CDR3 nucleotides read TGTGCCAGCAGCTTAGGCTCCGAGACCCAGTACTTC. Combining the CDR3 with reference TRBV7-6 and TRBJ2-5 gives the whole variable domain GAGVSQSPRYKVTKRGQDVALRCDPISGHVSLYWYRQALGQGPEFLTYFNYEAQQDKSGLPNDRFSAERPEGSISTLTIQRTEQRDSAMYRCASSLGSETQYFGPGTRLLVL.

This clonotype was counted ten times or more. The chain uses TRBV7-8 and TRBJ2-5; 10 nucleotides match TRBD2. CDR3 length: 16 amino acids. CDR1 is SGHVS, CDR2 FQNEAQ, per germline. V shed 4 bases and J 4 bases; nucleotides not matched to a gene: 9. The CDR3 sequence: CASSSRTSGGGETQYF. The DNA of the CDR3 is TGTGCCAGCAGCTCCAGGACTAGCGGAGGGGGAGAGACCCAGTACTTC. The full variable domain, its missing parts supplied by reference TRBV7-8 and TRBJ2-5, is GAGVSQSPRYKVAKRGQDVALRCDPISGHVSLFWYQQALGQGPEFLTYFQNEAQLDKSGLPSDRFFAERPEGSVSTLKIQRTQQEDSAVYLCASSSRTSGGGETQYFGPGTRLLVL.

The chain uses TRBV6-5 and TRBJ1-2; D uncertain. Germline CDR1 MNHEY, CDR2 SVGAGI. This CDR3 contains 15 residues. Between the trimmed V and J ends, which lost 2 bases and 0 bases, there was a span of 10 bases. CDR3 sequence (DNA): TGTGCCAGCAGTTACGTAAGAGTACCTAACTATGGCTACACCTTC. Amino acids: CASSYVRVPNYGYTF.

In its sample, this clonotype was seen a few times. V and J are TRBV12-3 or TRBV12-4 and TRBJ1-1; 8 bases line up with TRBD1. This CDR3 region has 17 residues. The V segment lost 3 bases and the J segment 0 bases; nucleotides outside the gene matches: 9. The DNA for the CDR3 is TGTGCCAGCAGTTTTTACGGGACAGGTCCAATGAACACTGAAGCTTTCTTT. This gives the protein CASSFYGTGPMNTEAFF.

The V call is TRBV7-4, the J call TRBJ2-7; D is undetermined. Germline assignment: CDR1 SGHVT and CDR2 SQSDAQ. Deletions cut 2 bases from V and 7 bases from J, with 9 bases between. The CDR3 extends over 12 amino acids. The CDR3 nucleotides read TGTGCCAGCAGCTTATTGGCTGGGGAGCAGTACTTC. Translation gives CASSLLAGEQYF.

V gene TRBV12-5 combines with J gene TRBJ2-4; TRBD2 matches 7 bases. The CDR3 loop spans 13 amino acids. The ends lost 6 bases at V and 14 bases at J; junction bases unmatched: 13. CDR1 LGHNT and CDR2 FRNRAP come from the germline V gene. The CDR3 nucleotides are TGTGCTAGTGGCCCTCCCTCGGGGGGTTTCAAGTACTTC. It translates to CASGPPSGGFKYF.

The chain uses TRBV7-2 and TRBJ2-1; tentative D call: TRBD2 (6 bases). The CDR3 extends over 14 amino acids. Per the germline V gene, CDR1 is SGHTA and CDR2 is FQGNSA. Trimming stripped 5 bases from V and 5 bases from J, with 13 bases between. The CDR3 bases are TGTGCCAGCAGCCCGACTAGAGTAGACAATGAGCAGTTCTTC. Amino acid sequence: CASSPTRVDNEQFF.

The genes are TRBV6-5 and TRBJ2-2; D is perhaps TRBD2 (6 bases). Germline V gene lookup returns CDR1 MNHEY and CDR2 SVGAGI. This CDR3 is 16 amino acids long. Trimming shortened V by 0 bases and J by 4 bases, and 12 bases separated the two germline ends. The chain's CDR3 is CASSYSIAGGTGELFF. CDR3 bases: TGTGCCAGCAGTTACTCGATTGCCGGGGGCACCGGGGAGCTGTTTTTT.

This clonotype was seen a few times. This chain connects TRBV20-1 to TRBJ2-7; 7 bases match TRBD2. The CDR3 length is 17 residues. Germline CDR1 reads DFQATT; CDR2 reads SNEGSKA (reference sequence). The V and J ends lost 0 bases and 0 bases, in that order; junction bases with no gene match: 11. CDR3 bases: TGCAGTGCTAGAGATCGATGGGCTAGCGGCCCCTCCTACGAGCAGTACTTC. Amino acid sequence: CSARDRWASGPSYEQYF.

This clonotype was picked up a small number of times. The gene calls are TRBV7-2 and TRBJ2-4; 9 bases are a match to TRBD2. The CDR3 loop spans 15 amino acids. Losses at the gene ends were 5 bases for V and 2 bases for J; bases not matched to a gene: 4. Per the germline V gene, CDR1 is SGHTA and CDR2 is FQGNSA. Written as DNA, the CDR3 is TGTGCCAGCAGCCAGCGGGGGGTGCCCAAAAACATTCAGTACTTC. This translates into CASSQRGVPKNIQYF.

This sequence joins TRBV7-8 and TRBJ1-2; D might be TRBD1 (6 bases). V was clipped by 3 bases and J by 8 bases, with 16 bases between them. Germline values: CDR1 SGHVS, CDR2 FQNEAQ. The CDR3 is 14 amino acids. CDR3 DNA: TGTGCCAGCAGCTTGATTAGAGCAGGGGTAGGCTACACCTTC. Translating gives CASSLIRAGVGYTF.

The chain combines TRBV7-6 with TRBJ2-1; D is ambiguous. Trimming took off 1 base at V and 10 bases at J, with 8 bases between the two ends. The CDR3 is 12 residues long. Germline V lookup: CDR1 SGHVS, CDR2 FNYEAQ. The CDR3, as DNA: TGTGCCAGCAGCTTAGGGTGGCGCGAGCAGTTCTTC. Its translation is CASSLGWREQFF.

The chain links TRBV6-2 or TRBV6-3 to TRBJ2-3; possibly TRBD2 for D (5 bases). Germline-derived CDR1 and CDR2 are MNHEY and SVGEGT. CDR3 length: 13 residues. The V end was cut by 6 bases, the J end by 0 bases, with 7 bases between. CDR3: CASRDWSTDTQYF. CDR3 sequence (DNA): TGTGCCAGCAGGGACTGGAGCACAGATACGCAGTATTTT.

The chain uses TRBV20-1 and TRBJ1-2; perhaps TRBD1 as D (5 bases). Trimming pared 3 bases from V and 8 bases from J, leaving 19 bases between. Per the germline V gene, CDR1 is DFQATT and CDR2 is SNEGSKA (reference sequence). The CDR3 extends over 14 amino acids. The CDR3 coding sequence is TGCAGTGCTAGCGTAGCGGGGGGGAATTTGGGCTACACCTTC. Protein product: CSASVAGGNLGYTF.

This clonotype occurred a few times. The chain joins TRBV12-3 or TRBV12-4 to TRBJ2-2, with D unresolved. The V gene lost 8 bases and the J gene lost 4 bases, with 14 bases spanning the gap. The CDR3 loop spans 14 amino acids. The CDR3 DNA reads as TGTGCCAGCGGAAAACCACTTTCCACCGGGGAGCTGTTTTTT. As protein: CASGKPLSTGELFF.

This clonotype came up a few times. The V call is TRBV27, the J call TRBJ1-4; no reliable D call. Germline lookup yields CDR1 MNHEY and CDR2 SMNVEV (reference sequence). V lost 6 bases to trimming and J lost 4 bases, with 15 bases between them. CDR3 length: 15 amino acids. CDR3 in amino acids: CASRPGQAVNEKLFF. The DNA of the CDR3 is TGTGCCAGCAGACCAGGCCAGGCCGTTAATGAAAAACTGTTTTTT.

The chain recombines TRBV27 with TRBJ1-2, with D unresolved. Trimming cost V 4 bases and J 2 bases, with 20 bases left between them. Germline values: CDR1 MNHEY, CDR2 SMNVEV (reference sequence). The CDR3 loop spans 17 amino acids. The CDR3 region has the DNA TGTGCCAGCAGTTCATCGGTTAATAGGGCCGGGAACTATGGCTACACCTTC. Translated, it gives CASSSSVNRAGNYGYTF.

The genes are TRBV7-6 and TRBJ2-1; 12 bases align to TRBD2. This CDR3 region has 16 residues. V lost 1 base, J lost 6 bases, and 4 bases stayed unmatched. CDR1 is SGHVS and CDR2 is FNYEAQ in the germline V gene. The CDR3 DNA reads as TGTGCCAGCAGCTTAGGACTAGCGGGAGCCCCCAATGAGCAGTTCTTC. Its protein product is CASSLGLAGAPNEQFF.

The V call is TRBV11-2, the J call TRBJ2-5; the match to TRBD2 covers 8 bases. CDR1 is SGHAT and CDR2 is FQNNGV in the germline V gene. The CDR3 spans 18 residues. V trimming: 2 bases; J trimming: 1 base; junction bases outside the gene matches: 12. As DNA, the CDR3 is TGTGCCAGCAGCTTACGCAATCTGGCGGGAGGTCCCCAAGAGACCCAGTACTTC. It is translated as CASSLRNLAGGPQETQYF.

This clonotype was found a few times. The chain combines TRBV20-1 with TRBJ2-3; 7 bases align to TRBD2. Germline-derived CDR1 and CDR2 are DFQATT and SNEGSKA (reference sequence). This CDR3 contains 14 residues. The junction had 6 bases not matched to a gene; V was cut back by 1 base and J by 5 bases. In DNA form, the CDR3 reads TGCAGTGCTAGAGTGTGGGAGGGGAAAGATACGCAGTATTTT. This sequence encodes CSARVWEGKDTQYF.